The 22 T cell receptor beta chains listed next were all sequenced from one sample in a study of CD8+ T cells in alopecia areata. Treatment denoted: oral pan-JAK inhibitor, 5-10 mg twice daily. Once RNA had been extracted, it was reverse transcribed into cDNA to act as the sequencing template. Some clones are missing from TCRdb's copy, which holds only in-frame ones; the method was immunoSEQ multiplex PCR. In the table there are 90,000 to 100,000 clones, roughly three fifths of which are singletons. The source material was CD8+ T cells sorted from blood, sampled at week 4, from a patient treated with tofacitinib. Source of these receptors: a human donor with alopecia areata.

This clone was observed a few times. V usage is TRBV4-1 and J usage is TRBJ2-7, with D maybe TRBD2 (6 bases). Germline V gene data show CDR1 as MGHRA and CDR2 as YSYEKL. The V and J ends lost 4 bases and 7 bases respectively, with 14 bases between them. The CDR3 length is 13 residues. CDR3 sequence (DNA): TGCGCCAGCAGCCCCCGCGGGACGCGGGAGCAGTACTTC. This codes for CASSPRGTREQYF.

This clone turned up a few times. The rearrangement uses TRBV4-1 and TRBJ2-6, with D maybe TRBD1 (5 bases). Trimming left V 0 bases short and J 2 bases short, with 14 bases between. Germline values: CDR1 MGHRA, CDR2 YSYEKL. The CDR3 has 18 amino acids. This CDR3 reads CASSQEGALLPGANVLTF. The DNA of the CDR3 is TGCGCCAGCAGCCAAGAAGGGGCCCTACTCCCTGGGGCCAACGTCCTGACTTTC.

The V call is TRBV25-1, the J call TRBJ2-1; D remains unclear. Germline values: CDR1 MGHDK, CDR2 SYGVNS. V dropped 5 bases and J dropped 4 bases, with 9 bases sitting between them. CDR3 length: 13 residues. CDR3 sequence (DNA): TGTGCCAGCAGTACGGGCCCTTACAATGAGCAGTTCTTC. This sequence encodes CASSTGPYNEQFF.

This sequence joins TRBV4-1 and TRBJ2-7, with 14 bases that match TRBD2. CDR1 MGHRA and CDR2 YSYEKL come from the germline V gene. The length of the CDR3 is 19 residues. V dropped 0 bases and J dropped 3; count of bases not matched to a gene: 10. In DNA form, the CDR3 reads TGCGCCAGCAGCCAAGAAGGAGGGACTAGCGGGAGCCAATTCTACGAGCAGTACTTC. Translation: CASSQEGGTSGSQFYEQYF.

The rearrangement joins TRBV10-3 to TRBJ1-1, with D hard to call. The V gene lost 6 bases and the J gene lost 4 bases, with 9 bases spanning the gap. Germline values: CDR1 ENHRY, CDR2 SYGVKD. The CDR3 runs 12 residues. The chain's CDR3 is CAIREGSTEAFF. In nucleotides, the CDR3 is TGTGCCATCAGGGAAGGGAGCACTGAAGCTTTCTTT.

This clone was picked up one time. The chain carries TRBV5-1 and TRBJ2-7; possible D gene TRBD2, 6 bases. The CDR3 has 16 amino acids. Trimming cost V 0 bases and J 7 bases, with 20 bases left between them. Germline V gene data show CDR1 as SGHRS and CDR2 as YFSETQ. CDR3 nucleotides: TGCGCCAGCAGCTTGGCCGGCGGGGCGAGGGTCGGGGAGCAGTACTTC. Its translation: CASSLAGGARVGEQYF.

V is TRBV5-4 and J is TRBJ2-3; unclear D gene. Germline values: CDR1 SGHNT, CDR2 YYREEE (reference sequence). Trimming shortened V by 0 bases and J by 0 bases, and 11 bases separated the two germline ends. This CDR3 contains 16 residues. The CDR3 protein is CASSLDLNVSTDTQYF. The CDR3 DNA is TGTGCCAGCAGCTTGGATCTCAACGTAAGCACAGATACGCAGTATTTT.

V usage is TRBV7-9 and J usage is TRBJ2-7, with TRBD2 as a possible D gene (6 bases). V was clipped by 5 bases and J by 3 bases, with 14 bases between them. Germline loops: CDR1 SEHNR, CDR2 FQNEAQ (reference sequence). The CDR3 is 14 amino acids. The DNA of the CDR3 is TGTGCCAGCAGCCGTGAGCGGGCCCGCTACGAGCAGTACTTC. Amino acids: CASSRERARYEQYF.

This clone was recorded a few times. The chain joins TRBV15 to TRBJ1-4, with TRBD1 matching over 11 bases. V dropped 0 bases and J dropped 7; count of bases not matched to a gene: 10. Germline V gene sequence: CDR1 LNHNV, CDR2 YYDKDF (reference sequence). The CDR3 is 18 residues long. CDR3 sequence (DNA): TGTGCCACCAGCAGAGATCTGGGGCCCGGGACAGGGGGTGAAAAACTGTTTTTT. Protein: CATSRDLGPGTGGEKLFF.

The V gene is TRBV6-5, the J gene TRBJ2-2; D gene uncertain. The CDR3 is 14 amino acids. V lost 0 bases to trimming and J lost 7 bases, with 9 bases between them. CDR1 MNHEY and CDR2 SVGAGI come from the germline V gene. CDR3 nucleotide sequence: TGTGCCAGCAGTTACTCGCCGGCTCACGGGGAGCTGTTTTTT. It encodes CASSYSPAHGELFF.

J is TRBJ1-1 and V is TRBV29-1, with TRBD1 as a possible D gene (6 bases). V gave up 4 bases and J gave up 0 bases, with 6 bases separating them. The CDR3 runs 12 residues. Germline-derived CDR1 and CDR2 are SQVTM and ANQGSEA. The CDR3 loop is CSVGDMNTEAFF. The DNA for the CDR3 is TGCAGCGTTGGGGACATGAACACTGAAGCTTTCTTT.

This chain joins TRBV7-9 and TRBJ2-1, with 9 positions matching TRBD2. The CDR3 is 16 amino acids. The V segment lost 5 bases and the J segment 6 bases; nucleotides outside the gene matches: 11. Germline CDR1 reads SEHNR; CDR2 reads FQNEAQ (reference sequence). The CDR3 region is CASSTPYSGGGNEQFF. DNA for the CDR3: TGTGCCAGCAGCACACCTTATAGCGGGGGAGGCAATGAGCAGTTCTTC.

This chain joins TRBV18 and TRBJ2-7; TRBD2 matches 7 bases. The CDR3 length is 14 residues. Germline values: CDR1 KGHSH, CDR2 LQKENI. The V and J ends lost 3 bases and 0 bases, in that order; junction bases with no gene match: 2. The CDR3: CASSPGDYSYEQYF. The CDR3 DNA is TGTGCCAGCTCACCCGGGGACTACTCCTACGAGCAGTACTTC.

The J gene is TRBJ2-3, the V gene TRBV28; D tentatively reads TRBD1 or TRBD2 (6 bases each). CDR3 size: 14 residues. V was trimmed by 2 bases and J by 6 bases, leaving 12 bases between them. Germline CDR1 reads MDHEN; CDR2 reads SYDVKM. The DNA for the CDR3 is TGTGCCAGCAGTTTAGGAGGGGGAGAGGATACGCAGTATTTT. It encodes CASSLGGGEDTQYF. Full variable domain (outside the CDR3, taken from reference TRBV28 and TRBJ2-3): DVKVTQSSRYLVKRTGEKVFLECVQDMDHENMFWYRQDPGLGLRLIYFSYDVKMKEKGDIPEGYSVSREKKERFSLILESASTNQTSMYLCASSLGGGEDTQYFGPGTRLTVL.

This chain links TRBV14 with TRBJ2-7; D is uncertain. Germline-derived CDR1 and CDR2 are SGHDN and FVKESK. The CDR3 length is 14 residues. V gave up 1 base and J gave up 3 bases, with 10 bases separating them. The CDR3 is CASSQGTGRYEQYF. The CDR3 region has the DNA TGTGCCAGCAGCCAAGGCACTGGCCGCTACGAGCAGTACTTC.

This clone turned up a few times. The chain has TRBV7-9 and TRBJ1-4; D uncertain. The germline V gene has CDR1 SEHNR and CDR2 FQNEAQ (reference sequence). The germline V and J ends were trimmed by 1 base and 8 bases, with 5 bases remaining between them. The CDR3 runs to 12 residues. The CDR3 nucleotides read TGTGCCAGCAGCTTAGGGGAGGAAAAACTGTTTTTT. Protein sequence: CASSLGEEKLFF.

The chain has TRBV29-1 and TRBJ2-1; D gene uncertain. The CDR3 runs to 9 residues. The V end lost 7 bases, the J end lost 8 bases, and 6 bases lay between the germline ends. The germline V gene has CDR1 SQVTM and CDR2 ANQGSEA. The CDR3 DNA reads TGCAGCGACTCCGATGAGCAGTTCTTC. It translates to CSDSDEQFF.

There are a few counts of this clone. The gene calls are TRBV29-1 and TRBJ1-6; D is possibly TRBD1 (5 bases). This CDR3 contains 16 residues. The germline gives CDR1 SQVTM, CDR2 ANQGSEA. V was clipped by 4 bases and J by 0 bases, with 13 bases between them. The CDR3 sequence is CSVGGVQSSYNSPLHF. CDR3 in DNA: TGCAGCGTTGGAGGGGTCCAGAGCTCCTATAATTCACCCCTCCACTTT.

This chain connects TRBV4-1 to TRBJ2-5; no clear D. CDR3 length: 13 residues. From germline, CDR1 is MGHRA and CDR2 YSYEKL. The V and J ends lost 0 bases and 4 bases respectively, with 6 bases between them. The CDR3 coding sequence is TGCGCCAGCAGCCAAGATCCTTCAGAGACCCAGTACTTC. Translation: CASSQDPSETQYF.

The chain carries TRBV4-3 and TRBJ2-6, with D unresolved. The CDR3 covers 16 residues. V was shortened by 1 base and J by 3 bases, with 10 bases between the two germline ends. Germline V gene data show CDR1 as LGHNA and CDR2 as YSLEER. CDR3 amino acids: CASSQVGDGGANVLTF. The CDR3, as DNA: TGCGCCAGCAGCCAAGTAGGTGATGGTGGGGCCAACGTCCTGACTTTC.

V and J are TRBV5-6 and TRBJ2-1, with a weak D call TRBD1 (6 bases). CDR1 and CDR2 from the germline V gene are SGHDT and YYEEEE. CDR3 length: 14 amino acids. Trimming removed 2 bases from V and 8 bases from J, with 14 bases in between. The DNA for the CDR3 is TGTGCCAGCAGCTTAGGCAGGGGTTGGGATGAGCAGTTCTTC. Its protein is CASSLGRGWDEQFF.

The rearrangement uses TRBV23-1 and TRBJ2-7; 7 nucleotides align to TRBD2. TRBV23-1 is an open reading frame whose function is uncertain. The CDR3 extends over 11 amino acids. V was pared by 11 bases and J by 4 bases, with 5 bases of the junction left unmatched. The DNA for the CDR3 is TGCGCCGGGGGAGGGAAATACGAGCAGTACTTC. Translation: CAGGGKYEQYF.